This T cell receptor (beta chain) appears in the sequencing data of a study of CD8 T cells in ankylosing spondylitis. Study-wide points: Ankylosing spondylitis blood seemed to carry a telltale TCR beta motif made of several highly homologous variants. Disease-linked clones reportedly showed significant enrichment in matched ankylosing spondylitis synovial fluid.

This CDR3 region has 16 residues. Germline loops: CDR1 MDHEN, CDR2 SYDVKM. The V gene end was trimmed by 2 bases and the J gene end by 6 bases; junction bases not matched to a gene: 7. Making use of molecular barcodes, quantitative 5'-RACE generated TCR beta libraries. TCRdb itself ran the 5' RACE reads through MiXCR, one entry per CDR3 protein. The table records fewer than 750,000 distinct CDR3 sequences, around 20% of them present only once. This clonotype was detected only a few times. Its antigen remains unidentified. The sequence was collected from a male donor with ankylosing spondylitis. The chain carries TRBV28 and TRBJ2-1; 10 bases align to TRBD2. Input material: blood, either unsorted or a sorted T cell fraction (not recorded which). The chain's CDR3 is CASSLLIAGGRNEQFF. The CDR3 DNA sequence: TGTGCCAGCAGTTTACTCATAGCGGGAGGACGCAATGAGCAGTTCTTC.